This T cell receptor (beta chain) was observed in a study of monozygotic twins with inflammatory bowel disease. Notes on the study in general: Patients got different immunosuppressive treatments, which may have made their repertoires more variable. There was no support for any single strong signal or clonotype associated with IBD.

Comments on this clonotype: Its target is unknown.

Germline assignment: CDR1 SEHNR and CDR2 FQNEAQ (reference sequence). This CDR3 is built from 17 residues. Following a re-call of the 5' RACE reads, TCRdb has one entry per CDR3 protein and lacks DNA. This sample's table reports fewer than 550,000 distinct CDR3 sequences. The chain is built from TRBV7-9 and TRBJ2-2; TCRdb gives TRBD1 as the D gene, but with no DNA this cannot be confirmed. The sequence was collected from a human donor with ulcerative colitis or Crohn's disease, or a healthy co-twin of an affected twin (not recorded which). The sequencing sample was made of blood. The CDR3 here is CASSPIDRASSRGELFF.